Ten or more counts support the clone carrying this T cell receptor beta chain. The CDR3 spans 13 residues. With 8 bases removed from V and 3 bases from J, the gap between germline ends came to 14 bases. Whole blood was used without fractionation, so all unsorted peripheral T cells were included. The sample is drawn from a study of HIV-infected patients and healthy controls. Reverse transcription used approximately 500 ng RNA and constant-region primers for alpha and beta. Each of the alpha and beta chains got its own library through chain-specific third strand synthesis with indices. Each cDNA molecule was barcoded, and a single primer pair amplified each chain. The cDNA received a 5' RACE adapter containing a random hexamer plus an SP2 sequencing primer site. TCRdb reprocessed the 5' RACE reads via MiXCR and lists one record per CDR3 protein. The sample has 15,000 to 18,000 distinct CDR3 sequences, around 6.7% seen once.

The sequencing input was blood. The clonotype comes from an adult in good health. The J gene is TRBJ2-7, the V gene TRBV12-3 or TRBV12-4; weak D call: TRBD1 (5 bases). The CDR3 region has the DNA TGTGCCAGCCGCCACGGACAACACTACGAGCAGTACTTC. This translates into CASRHGQHYEQYF.